Here is one T cell receptor (beta chain) with its context. Its target is not known. This sample stems from a study of type 1 and type 2 diabetes patients. General observations from the study: Both CD4+ and CD8+ type 2 diabetes repertoires showed significantly higher diversity than type 1. Between type 2 diabetes and control samples, V and J usage averaged about 0.97 correlation.

Amplification started from genomic DNA. Amplification of the beta chain CDR3 used 30 forward and 13 reverse multiplex primers. MiXCR, applied by TCRdb to the multiplex PCR reads, yields one record per CDR3 protein. The sample includes fewer than 300,000 distinct CDR3 sequences, roughly 44% of them seen just once. This CDR3 region has 14 residues. Germline CDR1 and CDR2: SGHTA and FQGNSA. Trimming removed 4 bases from V and 2 bases from J, with 10 bases in between. The TCR was taken from a man younger than 30 with type 2 diabetes. The chain has TRBV7-2 and TRBJ2-3, with D perhaps assigned TRBD1 or TRBD2 (5 bases each). Sequencing input: peripheral blood mononuclear cells (PBMCs). The CDR3 reads CASSSGRDTDTQYF. The CDR3 bases are TGTGCCAGCAGCTCGGGGCGAGACACAGATACGCAGTATTTT. Full variable domain (rest looked up from reference TRBV7-2 and TRBJ2-3): GAGVSQSPSNKVTEKGKDVELRCDPISGHTALYWYRQSLGQGLEFLIYFQGNSAPDKSGLPSDRFSAERTGGSVSTLTIQRTQQEDSAVYLCASSSGRDTDTQYFGPGTRLTVL.